Listed below are T cell receptor beta chains from one sample, sequenced in a study of response to subunit inactivated influenza vaccine. MiXCR, applied by TCRdb to the RT-PCR reads, yields one record per CDR3 protein. The sample yields 500,000 or so distinct CDR3 sequences, more than 15% seen once. Sequenced material: CD4+ T cells sorted from PBMCs, taken around 25 months after vaccination. The receptor set was obtained from a man between 50 and 75 years old who received an inactivated influenza vaccine. CDR3s include the opening cysteine and the closing phenylalanine or tryptophan. Each record gives: J gene, CDR3 length, V gene, D gene, clone size, CDR3 DNA, CDR3 protein. D genes are given only for firm matches. Part of the rows lack a size; the others show once, few, many or a class for expanded clones.

TRBJ2-1 | 15 | TRBV5-5 | TRBD1 | many | TGTGCCAGCATCCCCATTGGGACAGGGGACAATGAGCAGTTCTTC | CASIPIGTGDNEQFF
TRBJ2-7 | 13 | TRBV28 | TRBD1 | . | TGTGCCAGCAGGACCGGGACAGCATTCGGGCAGTACTTC | CASRTGTAFGQYF
TRBJ1-1 | 13 | TRBV20-1 | TRBD1 | many | TGCAGTGCCCCTGGACAGGGGGCCACTGAAGCTTTCTTT | CSAPGQGATEAFF
TRBJ2-3 | 15 | TRBV7-2 | . | few | TGTGCCAGCAGTCCCACAGGGATAGAGACAGATACGCAGTATTTT | CASSPTGIETDTQYF
TRBJ1-1 | 14 | TRBV7-9 | TRBD1 | . | TGTGCCAGCAGCGCCAGGGGGGCGGACACTGAAGCTTTCTTT | CASSARGADTEAFF
TRBJ2-7 | 15 | TRBV5-6 | TRBD2 | . | TGTGCCAGCAGCTCCTTAGCGGGAAGCACCTACGAGCAGTACTTC | CASSSLAGSTYEQYF
TRBJ1-6 | 15 | TRBV12-3/TRBV12-4 | TRBD1 | . | TGTGCCAGCAGAACCGGGACAGGGGGCGGGTCACCCCTCCACTTT | CASRTGTGGGSPLHF
TRBJ2-5 | 16 | TRBV14 | TRBD2 | few | TGTGCCAGCAGCCTCCGAGCCGGGACTAGTATTGAGACCCAGTACTTC | CASSLRAGTSIETQYF
TRBJ1-1 | 13 | TRBV7-9 | . | few | TGTGCCAGCAGCTTAGCTGTGCAGGGAGGAGCTTTCTTT | CASSLAVQGGAFF
TRBJ2-4 | 15 | TRBV29-1 | . | many | TGCGGCGTTGTAGAAATGGTGGCTAGCAAAAACATTCAGTACTTC | CGVVEMVASKNIQYF
TRBJ1-5 | 15 | TRBV6-1 | . | many | TGTGCCAGCAGTGAGCGGGGCAGACGCAATCAGCCCCAGCATTTT | CASSERGRRNQPQHF
TRBJ2-7 | 15 | TRBV5-5 | TRBD1 | . | TGTGCCAGCAGCCGGACGACAGGGAGAGCCTACGAGCAGTACTTC | CASSRTTGRAYEQYF
TRBJ2-5 | 12 | TRBV29-1 | . | . | TGCAGCGTTGTAAGGGGACAAGAGACCCAGTACTTC | CSVVRGQETQYF
TRBJ2-2 | 15 | TRBV5-1 | . | few | TGCGCCAGCAGCACCGGGACTGACTCCACCGGGGAGCTGTTTTTT | CASSTGTDSTGELFF
TRBJ2-2 | 15 | TRBV7-2 | . | many | TGTGCCAGCAGGCTAGCTCTAGCGTCCACCGGGGAGCTGTTTTTT | CASRLALASTGELFF
TRBJ2-5 | 14 | TRBV29-1 | TRBD1 | few | TGCAGCGTTGGGCAGGGGGCTGTCCAAGAGACCCAGTACTTC | CSVGQGAVQETQYF
TRBJ2-1 | 16 | TRBV7-9 | . | . | TGTGCCAGCAGCCGCAAAAAAGATACGGGCAACAATGAGCAGTTCTTC | CASSRKKDTGNNEQFF
TRBJ2-3 | 17 | TRBV5-1 | TRBD2 | few | TGCGCCAGCAGCCTGAGACAGGGACTAGCGGCTATGAATACGCAGTATTTT | CASSLRQGLAAMNTQYF
TRBJ2-1 | 18 | TRBV20-1 | TRBD2 | few | TGCAGTGCTAGAGATCCTAGCGGAGCGACTAGCTCCTACAATGAGCAGTTCTTC | CSARDPSGATSSYNEQFF
TRBJ2-3 | 15 | TRBV5-1 | TRBD2 | . | TGCGCCAGCAGGAAAGGTCTAGCGGGGACAGATACGCAGTATTTT | CASRKGLAGTDTQYF
TRBJ2-5 | 14 | TRBV7-9 | . | few | TGTGCCAGCAGCGAAAGGGGTCAGGGAGAGACCCAGTACTTC | CASSERGQGETQYF
TRBJ2-3 | 15 | TRBV5-1 | . | . | TGCGCCAGCAGCTTGGGAATACAGGGTTCAGGTACGCAGTATTTT | CASSLGIQGSGTQYF
TRBJ2-3 | 18 | TRBV5-1 | TRBD2 | few | TGCGCCAGCAGCTCCGGGACTAGCGGGTCCTCTAGCACAGATACGCAGTATTTT | CASSSGTSGSSSTDTQYF
TRBJ2-2 | 15 | TRBV19 | TRBD1 | . | TGTGCCAGTAGCCGGGGACAGACGAACACCGGGGAGCTGTTTTTT | CASSRGQTNTGELFF
TRBJ2-7 | 14 | TRBV6-5 | . | . | TGTGCCAGCAGTTACTTTACGGACAGCTACGAGCAGTACTTC | CASSYFTDSYEQYF
TRBJ2-3 | 15 | TRBV9 | . | . | TGTGCCAGCAGCGTAGTCGGACAGAGCACAGATACGCAGTATTTT | CASSVVGQSTDTQYF
TRBJ1-2 | 15 | TRBV10-3 | . | few | TGTGCCATCAGTGCACAGGGAAGTGTTAGGTATGGCTACACCTTC | CAISAQGSVRYGYTF
TRBJ1-2 | 13 | TRBV20-1 | . | few | TGCAGTGCTAGACTACAGGGAAACTATGGCTACACCTTC | CSARLQGNYGYTF
TRBJ1-1 | 13 | TRBV20-1 | . | few | TGCAGTGCTCTCTCGACGGGGAACACTGAAGCTTTCTTT | CSALSTGNTEAFF
TRBJ1-2 | 15 | TRBV20-1 | . | few | TGCAGTGCTCGGGAGGACAGAAGCTTTAACTATGGCTACACCTTC | CSAREDRSFNYGYTF
TRBJ2-3 | 15 | TRBV9 | . | . | TGTGCCAGCAGCGTAGGCGGGCAAGGCGCAGATACGCAGTATTTT | CASSVGGQGADTQYF
TRBJ2-1 | 18 | TRBV20-1 | TRBD2 | . | TGCAGTGCTAGTCTGGCTAGCGGGACCACTTCCTTTTACAATGAGCAGTTCTTC | CSASLASGTTSFYNEQFF
TRBJ2-3 | 16 | TRBV7-2 | . | . | TGTGCCAGCAGCTTAGCCCCCCGGGGGATCACAGATACGCAGTATTTT | CASSLAPRGITDTQYF
TRBJ2-1 | 15 | TRBV6-2/TRBV6-3 | TRBD2 | few | TGTGCCAGCAGCCCTGGACTAGCGCAGTACAATGAGCAGTTCTTC | CASSPGLAQYNEQFF
TRBJ1-2 | 16 | TRBV27 | . | . | TGTGCCAGCAGTTTATCGGGGAACCCGCTGAGTATCGGCTACACCTTC | CASSLSGNPLSIGYTF
TRBJ2-5 | 16 | TRBV9 | . | . | TGTGCCAGCAGCGTAGCGGGACTGGGGTACCAAGAGACCCAGTACTTC | CASSVAGLGYQETQYF
TRBJ2-1 | 14 | TRBV20-1 | . | many | TGCAGTGCTAGACAGGGAGGTTTTCAGGCTGAGCAGTTCTTC | CSARQGGFQAEQFF
TRBJ2-1 | 13 | TRBV6-4 | . | . | TGTGCCAGCAGCCGGGACTTTAACAATGAGCAGTTCTTC | CASSRDFNNEQFF
TRBJ1-1 | 15 | TRBV28 | . | . | TGTGCCAGCAGTCTATTAGACCCGGTGGTCACTGAAGCTTTCTTT | CASSLLDPVVTEAFF